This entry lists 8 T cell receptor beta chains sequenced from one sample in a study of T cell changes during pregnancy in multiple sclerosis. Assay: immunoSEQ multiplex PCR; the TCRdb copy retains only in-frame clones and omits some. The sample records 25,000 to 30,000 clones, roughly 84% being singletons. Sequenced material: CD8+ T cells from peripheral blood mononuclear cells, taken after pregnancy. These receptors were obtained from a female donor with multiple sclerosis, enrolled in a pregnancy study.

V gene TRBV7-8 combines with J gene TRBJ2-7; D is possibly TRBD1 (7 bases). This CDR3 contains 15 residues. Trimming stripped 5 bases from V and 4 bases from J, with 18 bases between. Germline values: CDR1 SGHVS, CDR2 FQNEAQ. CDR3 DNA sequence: TGTGCCAGCAGCCACGACAGGGCCAGCGGGTACGAGCAGTACTTC. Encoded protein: CASSHDRASGYEQYF.

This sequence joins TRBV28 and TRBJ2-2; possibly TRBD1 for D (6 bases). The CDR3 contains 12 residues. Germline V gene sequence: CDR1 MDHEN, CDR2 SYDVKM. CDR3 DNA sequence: TGTGCGACAGGAGAGAACACCGGGGAGCTGTTTTTT. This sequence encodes CATGENTGELFF.

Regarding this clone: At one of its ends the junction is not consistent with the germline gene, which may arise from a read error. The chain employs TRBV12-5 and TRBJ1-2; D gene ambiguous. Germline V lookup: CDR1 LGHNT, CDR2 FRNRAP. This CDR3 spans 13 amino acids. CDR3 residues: CASGSPQYYGFTF. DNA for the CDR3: TGTGCTAGTGGTTCCCCCCAGTACTATGGCTTCACCTTC.

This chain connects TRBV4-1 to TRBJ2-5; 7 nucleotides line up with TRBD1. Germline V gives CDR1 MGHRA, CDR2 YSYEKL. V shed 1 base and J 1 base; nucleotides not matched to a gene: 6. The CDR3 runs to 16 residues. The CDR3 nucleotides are TGCGCCAGCAGCCAAGCGCTGGGACAGCTCCAAGAGACCCAGTACTTC. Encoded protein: CASSQALGQLQETQYF.

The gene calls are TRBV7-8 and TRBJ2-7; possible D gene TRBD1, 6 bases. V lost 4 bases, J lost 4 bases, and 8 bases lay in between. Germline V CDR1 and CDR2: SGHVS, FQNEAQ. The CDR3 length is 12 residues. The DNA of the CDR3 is TGTGCCAGCAGCTGGACAGATTACGAGCAGTACTTC. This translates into CASSWTDYEQYF.

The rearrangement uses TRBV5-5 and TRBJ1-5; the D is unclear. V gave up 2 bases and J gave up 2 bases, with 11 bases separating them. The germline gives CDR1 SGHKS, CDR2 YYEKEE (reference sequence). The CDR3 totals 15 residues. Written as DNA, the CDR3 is TGTGCCAGCAGCTTCGGAGGGAACGGCAATCAGCCCCAGCATTTT. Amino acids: CASSFGGNGNQPQHF.

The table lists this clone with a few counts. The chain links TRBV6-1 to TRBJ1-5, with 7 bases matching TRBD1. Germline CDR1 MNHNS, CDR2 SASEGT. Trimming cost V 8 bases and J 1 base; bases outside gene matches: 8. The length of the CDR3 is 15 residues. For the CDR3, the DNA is TGTGCCAGCGGACAGAACAGGGGCAGCAATCAGCCCCAGCATTTT. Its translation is CASGQNRGSNQPQHF.

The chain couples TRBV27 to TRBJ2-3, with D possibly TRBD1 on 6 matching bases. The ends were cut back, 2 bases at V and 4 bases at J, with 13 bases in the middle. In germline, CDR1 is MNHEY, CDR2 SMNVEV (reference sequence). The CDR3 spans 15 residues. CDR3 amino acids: CASSLAQGWPDTQYF. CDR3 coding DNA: TGTGCCAGCAGTTTAGCACAGGGTTGGCCAGATACGCAGTATTTT.